This T cell receptor beta chain emerged from a study of shared clonotypes between healthy human individuals. CDR3 length equals 11 residues. Between the trimmed V and J ends, which lost 3 bases and 9 bases, there was a span of 9 bases. Germline V gene lookup returns CDR1 MGHRA and CDR2 YSYEKL. The authors loaded roughly 200 ng DNA, roughly 27,000 T cell genomes, into sorted-subset replicate PCRs. Produced via immunoSEQ multiplex PCR; TCRdb's table is partial and in-frame only. The table includes around 2,100,000 clones, roughly 94% detected once. This clone was detected only once. Its antigen is undetermined. Study-level points and caveats: Sequencing depth was predicted to influence how clonotypes are shared among donors. About 4.5% of naive CD4 clonotypes were common to several donors.

CD8 cells regarded as naive lacked CD45RO, were positively chosen for CCR7, and omitted terminally differentiated effector memory CD45RA+ cells. The study drew all its donors from Caucasian adults living in Nashville, Tennessee. The genes are TRBV4-1 and TRBJ2-7, with D uncertain. This clonotype was sampled from a man younger than 30 in good health. Input material: naive CD8+ T cells sorted from blood. In DNA, the CDR3 is TGCGCCAGCAGCCAGGGTCAAGTGCAGTACTTC. It specifies CASSQGQVQYF.